The 17 T cell receptor beta chains below all came from one sample that was sequenced in a study of shared clonotypes between healthy human individuals. Measured with immunoSEQ multiplex PCR; TCRdb has only the in-frame clones, and not every one. The table includes about 600,000 clones, around 81% detected once. What was sequenced was PBMCs. The source of these receptors is a middle-aged woman in good health. Some clones in this sample may be carry-over from other donors' samples.

The V gene is TRBV28, the J gene TRBJ1-1, with 7 bases fitting TRBD1. The junction had 9 bases not matched to a gene; V was cut back by 5 bases and J by 0 bases. The CDR3 is 16 residues long. Germline CDR1 reads MDHEN; CDR2 reads SYDVKM. Here the CDR3 DNA reads TGTGCCAGCAGTGCCCTAGGGGGCGCCGTGAACACTGAAGCTTTCTTT. Protein sequence: CASSALGGAVNTEAFF.

J is TRBJ2-7 and V is TRBV7-9; the D gene is possibly TRBD1 (6 bases). The CDR3 totals 13 residues. Germline CDR1 and CDR2: SEHNR and FQNEAQ (reference sequence). V was shortened by 5 bases and J by 10 bases, with 18 bases between the two germline ends. The CDR3 DNA follows: TGTGCCAGCAGCCCTACGGACAGACCCAACCAGTACTTC. Translating it yields CASSPTDRPNQYF.

The chain couples TRBV5-1 to TRBJ2-5, with D perhaps matching TRBD1 (8 bases). The CDR3 length is 14 residues. The V gene lost 6 bases and the J gene lost 5 bases, with 17 bases spanning the gap. CDR1 SGHRS and CDR2 YFSETQ come from the germline V gene. The CDR3: CASTSTGGGETQYF. The CDR3 nucleotides are TGCGCCAGCACCAGTACAGGGGGAGGGGAGACCCAGTACTTC.

The V gene is TRBV28, the J gene TRBJ2-7, with D tentatively TRBD2 (6 bases). The CDR3 extends over 14 amino acids. The germline gives CDR1 MDHEN, CDR2 SYDVKM. Deletions cut 7 bases from V and 6 bases from J, with 19 bases between. CDR3 DNA sequence: TGTGCCAGCACCACTAATGGGTGGGGAGGCGAGCAGTACTTC. Translating it yields CASTTNGWGGEQYF. Looking up the rest from reference TRBV28 and TRBJ2-7 gives the full variable domain: DVKVTQSSRYLVKRTGEKVFLECVQDMDHENMFWYRQDPGLGLRLIYFSYDVKMKEKGDIPEGYSVSREKKERFSLILESASTNQTSMYLCASTTNGWGGEQYFGPGTRLTVT.

J is TRBJ1-2 and V is TRBV30; D is unclear. Trimming stripped 2 bases from V and 7 bases from J, with 11 bases between. Germline CDR1 GTSNPN, CDR2 SVGIG (reference sequence). CDR3 size: 12 residues. The CDR3 loop reads CAWSPSEFGYTF. Written as DNA, the CDR3 is TGTGCCTGGAGTCCTTCGGAGTTTGGCTACACCTTC.

J is TRBJ2-1 and V is TRBV4-1, with TRBD2 identical over 10 bases. CDR1 is MGHRA, CDR2 YSYEKL, per germline. J gave up 8 bases and V 4 bases, and 8 bases lay outside the gene matches. The CDR3 runs 15 residues. The CDR3 sequence is CASSPRTSGWYEQFF. In DNA form, the CDR3 reads TGCGCCAGCAGCCCCCGGACTAGCGGCTGGTATGAGCAGTTCTTC.

The chain links TRBV7-2 to TRBJ2-5, with 9 bases identical to TRBD2. The germline CDR1 and CDR2 sequences are SGHTA and FQGNSA. J was trimmed by 5 bases and V by 10 bases; bases with no gene match: 8. The CDR3 runs to 13 residues. The CDR3 DNA sequence: TGTGCCACCATTCGGGCGGGAGGGGAGACCCAGTACTTC. It translates to CATIRAGGETQYF. Using reference TRBV7-2 and TRBJ2-5 for the parts outside the CDR3, the full variable domain is GAGVSQSPSNKVTEKGKDVELRCDPISGHTALYWYRQSLGQGLEFLIYFQGNSAPDKSGLPSDRFSAERTGGSVSTLTIQRTQQEDSAVYLCATIRAGGETQYFGPGTRLLVL.

The CDR3 loop is CASSAGQGLGETQYF. CDR3 nucleotide sequence: TGCGCCAGCAGCGCCGGACAGGGTTTAGGAGAGACCCAGTACTTC. The chain couples TRBV5-1 to TRBJ2-5; TRBD1 agrees at 8 bases. CDR1 and CDR2 (germline): SGHRS, YFSETQ. The CDR3 runs to 15 residues. J was trimmed by 4 bases and V by 4 bases; bases with no gene match: 9.

The rearrangement uses TRBV6-1 and TRBJ2-7; 7 nucleotides match TRBD1. Germline values: CDR1 MNHNS, CDR2 SASEGT. This CDR3 has 13 residues. V lost 4 bases to trimming and J lost 3 bases; unmatched junction nucleotides: 3. CDR3 coding DNA: TGTGCCAGCAGTGCGGGACAGTACTACGAGCAGTACTTC. Protein sequence: CASSAGQYYEQYF.

This clone was detected a few times. The junction departs from the called germline gene at one end, perhaps through a read error. The V gene is TRBV7-3, the J gene TRBJ2-5; 8 bases map to TRBD2. The V gene's germline CDR1 is SGHTA and CDR2 FQGTGA. This CDR3 is 15 amino acids long. DNA for the CDR3: TGTGCCAGCAGCATAACTAGCGGCCCCCAAGAGACCCAGTACTTC. This translates into CASSITSGPQETQYF.

Points on this clone: This clone may be a read error of a much larger clone one base away. The same CDR3 is also encoded by other DNA sequences in this sample. The J gene is TRBJ1-2, the V gene TRBV6-6; TRBD1 matches at 8 bases. V gave up 8 bases and J gave up 5 bases; unmatched junction bases: 10. Germline CDR1 reads MNHNY; CDR2 reads SVGAGI (reference sequence). There are 14 residues in the CDR3. The CDR3 region has the DNA TGTGCCAGCTCATTACAGGGGGATCAATATGGCTACACCTTC. Translating gives CASSLQGDQYGYTF.

The chain combines TRBV28 with TRBJ2-7; 7 nucleotides agree with TRBD2. Losses at the gene ends were 5 bases for V and 2 bases for J; bases not matched to a gene: 6. Germline loops: CDR1 MDHEN, CDR2 SYDVKM. The CDR3 consists of 14 residues. The CDR3 DNA follows: TGTGCCAGCAGTACCCAGCGGGGAGCCTACGAGCAGTACTTC. Residues: CASSTQRGAYEQYF.

This clone was seen a single time. The chain is built from TRBV5-8 and TRBJ1-1; D uncertain. CDR1 and CDR2 from the germline V gene are SGHTS and YDEGEE. This CDR3 is 15 amino acids long. The ends were cut back, 1 base at V and 5 bases at J, with 15 bases in the middle. CDR3 sequence (DNA): TGTGCCAGCAGCTTGTTAATTGGGTTTCCGACTGAAGCTTTCTTT. Amino acid sequence: CASSLLIGFPTEAFF.

A word on this clone: This clone may be a read error of a much larger clone one base away. The rearrangement uses TRBV29-1 and TRBJ2-1; 13 bases fit TRBD2. Germline V lookup: CDR1 SQVTM, CDR2 ANQGSEA. CDR3 length: 17 residues. The CDR3 sequence: CRVEDGGLAGISNEQFF. As DNA, the CDR3 is TGCAGGGTTGAAGATGGGGGACTAGCGGGAATCTCTAATGAGCAGTTCTTC.

The rearrangement uses TRBV5-8 and TRBJ1-5, with TRBD1 matching 7 bases. Germline CDR1 is SGHTS and CDR2 is YDEGEE. The junction had 11 bases not matched to a gene; V was cut back by 0 bases and J by 8 bases. This CDR3 region has 16 residues. CDR3 DNA: TGTGCCAGCAGCTTGGTTCAGGGGGACCCGTTTGAGCCCCAGCATTTT. It codes for CASSLVQGDPFEPQHF.

The chain carries TRBV29-1 and TRBJ1-1, with a weak D call TRBD1 (5 bases). The CDR3 contains 12 residues. The germline gives CDR1 SQVTM, CDR2 ANQGSEA. The V gene lost 3 bases and the J gene lost 4 bases, with 9 bases spanning the gap. Here the CDR3 reads CSVEGDVTEAFF. In DNA, the CDR3 is TGCAGCGTTGAGGGGGATGTCACTGAAGCTTTCTTT.

The CDR3 loop is CAWSVRSSTEAFF. Written as DNA, the CDR3 is TGTGCCTGGAGTGTTCGCTCCAGCACTGAAGCTTTCTTT. The J gene is TRBJ1-1, the V gene TRBV30; D unresolved. Germline V gene sequence: CDR1 GTSNPN, CDR2 SVGIG (reference sequence). Trimming shortened V by 0 bases and J by 4 bases, and 9 bases separated the two germline ends. This CDR3 is 13 amino acids long.